This T cell receptor beta chain was obtained from a study of response to subunit inactivated influenza vaccine (dated by TCRdb to the late 2010s). For the study in its entirety: To follow how T cells responded to a trivalent subunit inactivated influenza vaccine, the researchers relied on deep quantitative profiling of the T cell receptor repertoire.

The method was RT-PCR. Sequencing used an Illumina HiSeq 2500. TCRdb reworked the public reads: Q25 trimming with fastp, MiXCR clone assembly, productive beta chains retained. Each entry merges the rows of one CDR3 protein and shows their most common DNA and genes. The sample has under 200,000 distinct CDR3 sequences on record, 9.5% to 15% of them singletons. The top ten hold approximately 30% of the sample. The germline V gene sets CDR1 to MGHRA and CDR2 to YSYEKL. The CDR3, from cysteine to phenylalanine, totals 14 residues. The entry retains the CDR3 DNA only, 42 bases that are in frame from base 1. Trimming at the junction amounts to 3 bases on V and 1 base on J, and the germline ends lie 7 bases apart. This clonotype was seen many times. Its antigen remains unidentified. Base qualities are missing; no much larger clone stands one base away. What the work shows at the level of the full study, not this receptor alone: The authors proposed that each seasonal influenza vaccination may bring in only a limited number of new T cells.

These sequences were also reported in another study, on T cells expressing NK-cell markers. As the second paper documents: The TCR beta cDNA libraries were made using 5'RACE template switching, a step that added both a universal primer site and unique molecular identifiers. Three sorted T-cell subsets (CD3+CD56+NKG2C+, CD3+CD56+NKG2C- and CD3+CD56-NKG2C+) from several donors had their TCR beta-chain repertoires profiled. Among the eight sequenced donors, only one was HCMV-seronegative, while the other seven were HCMV-seropositive. In several experiments an anti-gammadeltaTCR antibody was added to restrict sorting to alphabetaTCR-expressing T cells. For roughly 6 donors, the dominant CD3+CD56+NKG2C+ clonotypes were among the top 10 CD8+ clonotypes and accounted for roughly 1.0-7.5% of CD8+ T cells. Those dominant clonotypes were again the most abundant among CD3+CD56-NKG2C+ cells in a few donors, at roughly 25-60.1%. Whether the expanded NKG2C-expressing T cell clones were specific for HCMV antigens remained unclear. Randomly selected healthy volunteers, three men and five women, were used as the eight sequenced donors. To determine HCMV serostatus, a commercial ELISA kit was used to detect HCMV-specific IgG in serum. Ficoll density gradient centrifugation was used to isolate peripheral blood mononuclear cells from blood. Magnetic immunoseparation with Miltenyi isolation kits was used to isolate CD4+ and CD8+ T cells from PBMC. Priming for cDNA synthesis came from the TCR beta constant segment, and two successive PCR amplification steps followed. The libraries were sequenced on Illumina HiSeq 2000/2500, MiSeq or NextSeq, producing 2 x 150 bp reads. MIGEC was used to demultiplex reads and group the reads by UMI, and MiTCR was used to assemble and quantify clonotypes. To remove erroneous sequences, TCR cDNA sequences were retained only when supported by two or more reads. Downstream repertoire analysis used the tcR package, and clonotypes were matched across fractions by CDR3 nucleotide sequence plus V segment. Antigen specificity was annotated against VDJdb with VDJmatch, allowing one amino acid substitution in CDR3.

The sample consisted of CD8+ T cells sorted from PBMCs, taken about 13 days after vaccination. The sequence joins TRBV4-1 to TRBJ2-1; the D region may be TRBD1 or TRBD2, each matching 5 bases equally. The clonotype comes from a man aged 50-59 years who received an inactivated influenza vaccine. Donor details come from another sample of the same person, matched by shared clones. The sequenced DNA is TGCGCCAGCAGCCAGGGGGTGTCCTACAATGAGCAGTTCTTC. Translated, it reads CASSQGVSYNEQFF.